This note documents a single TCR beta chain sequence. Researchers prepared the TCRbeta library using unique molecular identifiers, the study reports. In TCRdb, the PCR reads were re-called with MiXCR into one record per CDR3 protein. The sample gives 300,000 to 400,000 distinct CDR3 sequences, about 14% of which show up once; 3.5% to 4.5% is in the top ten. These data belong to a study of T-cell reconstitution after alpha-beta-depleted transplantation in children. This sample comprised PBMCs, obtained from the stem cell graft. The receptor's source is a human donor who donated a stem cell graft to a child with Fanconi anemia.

DNA for the CDR3: TGTGCCAGCAGCCCTCGGCAGGGGGTCACAGATACGCAGTATTTT. It translates to CASSPRQGVTDTQYF. This chain connects TRBV5-5 to TRBJ2-3; TRBD1 matches at 7 bases. Germline CDR1 reads SGHKS; CDR2 reads YYEKEE (reference sequence). V dropped 4 bases and J dropped 2; count of bases not matched to a gene: 7. The CDR3 is 15 residues long.